The 19 T cell receptor beta chains listed next were all sequenced from one sample in a study of cytomegalovirus exposure and HLA in healthy donors (dated by TCRdb to about 2017). The library was built by means of the immunoSEQ multiplex PCR assay. A mixture of 60 forward primers for TCR Vbeta segments and 13 reverse primers for TCR Jbeta segments was used in the multiplex PCR. TCRdb took over this immuneACCESS table, retaining in-frame rearrangements with V and J assigned. Such tables are incomplete; in checked studies, under half of the missing clones stem from an unresolved V gene, and the remainder is unexplained. The sample table contains 100,000 to 150,000 clones; only one count was recorded for roughly 80% of them. The biggest ten clones account for roughly 1.2% of the sample. Sequenced material: PBMCs. The receptor source for this set is a boy aged 10-17 years in good health and CMV-seronegative.

This clone occurred once. This chain's CDR3 is CASSQDRRVMNTEAFF. The DNA for the CDR3 is TGCGCCAGCAGCCAAGATCGGAGAGTTATGAACACTGAAGCTTTCTTT. The chain is built from TRBV4-3 and TRBJ1-1; D uncertain. The CDR3 consists of 16 residues. V was pared by 0 bases and J by 0 bases, with 11 bases between. In germline, CDR1 is LGHNA, CDR2 YSLEER.

This clone was detected only a few times. This chain uses TRBV19 with TRBJ1-1; 7 nucleotides line up with TRBD1. Germline loops: CDR1 LNHDA, CDR2 SQIVND (reference sequence). The CDR3 contains 14 residues. Losses at the gene ends were 2 bases for V and 5 bases for J; bases not matched to a gene: 5. The chain's CDR3 is CASSIQGVGTEAFF. DNA for the CDR3: TGTGCCAGTAGTATACAGGGGGTAGGGACTGAAGCTTTCTTT.

V is TRBV10-3 and J is TRBJ1-1; D is possibly TRBD1 (6 bases). This CDR3 comprises 13 residues. V was pared by 4 bases and J by 3 bases, with 9 bases between. The V gene's germline CDR1 is ENHRY and CDR2 SYGVKD. The DNA for the CDR3 is TGTGCCATCAGTGCACAGGGAGACACTGAAGCTTTCTTT. Translation: CAISAQGDTEAFF.

V is TRBV5-6 and J is TRBJ1-6; 8 nucleotides agree with TRBD1. This CDR3 is 15 amino acids long. The V segment lost 0 bases and the J segment 10 bases; nucleotides outside the gene matches: 6. Germline V gene data show CDR1 as SGHDT and CDR2 as YYEEEE. The CDR3 nucleotides are TGTGCCAGCAGCTTGGGCAGGGGGCGCTTCTCACCCCTCCACTTT. Its translation: CASSLGRGRFSPLHF. Variable domain in full (rest from reference TRBV5-6 and TRBJ1-6): DAGVTQSPTHLIKTRGQQVTLRCSPKSGHDTVSWYQQALGQGPQFIFQYYEEEERQRGNFPDRFSGHQFPNYSSELNVNALLLGDSALYLCASSLGRGRFSPLHFGNGTRLTVT.

The chain employs TRBV18 and TRBJ2-1; 8 nucleotides align to TRBD2. Unmatched junction bases numbered 0, after V lost 3 bases and J lost 8 bases. Per germline, CDR1 KGHSH and CDR2 LQKENI. The CDR3 runs to 12 residues. CDR3 amino acids: CASSPRGDEQFF. DNA for the CDR3: TGTGCCAGCTCACCGCGGGGGGATGAGCAGTTCTTC.

The chain carries TRBV7-2 and TRBJ2-7; D is unresolved. The germline V and J ends were trimmed by 4 bases and 3 bases, with 13 bases remaining between them. The germline gives CDR1 SGHTA, CDR2 FQGNSA. The CDR3 length is 14 residues. Here the CDR3 DNA reads TGTGCCAGCAGCTACGAGCTTACCTACTACGAGCAGTACTTC. Its translation is CASSYELTYYEQYF.

The chain links TRBV7-9 to TRBJ1-5, with 11 bases matching TRBD1. In germline, CDR1 is SEHNR, CDR2 FQNEAQ (reference sequence). The CDR3 runs 19 residues. Trimming took 5 bases from V and 1 from J; bases not matched to a gene: 13. The CDR3 reads CASSHRGTGGVESNQPQHF. The CDR3 DNA reads as TGTGCCAGCAGCCACAGGGGGACAGGGGGTGTAGAAAGCAATCAGCCCCAGCATTTT.

This clone was observed a few times. This chain links TRBV2 with TRBJ2-5; D is possibly TRBD2 (5 bases). The germline V gene has CDR1 SNHLY and CDR2 FYNNEI. The V end was cut by 1 base, the J end by 3 bases, with 6 bases between. The CDR3 is 13 amino acids. Here the CDR3 reads CASSEEEEETQYF. The CDR3 region has the DNA TGTGCCAGCAGTGAAGAGGAGGAAGAGACCCAGTACTTC.

In its sample, this clone was seen once. The CDR3 spells CASSIVEAGGFYEQYF. DNA for the CDR3: TGTGCCAGTAGTATAGTAGAAGCGGGCGGTTTCTACGAGCAGTACTTC. This rearrangement joins TRBV19 to TRBJ2-7; D is perhaps TRBD2 (6 bases). V dropped 1 base and J dropped 3 bases, with 16 bases sitting between them. The CDR3 totals 16 residues. Germline CDR1 LNHDA, CDR2 SQIVND (reference sequence).

Only one count was recorded for this clone. The CDR3 region has the DNA TGCGCCAGCAGCCCAGATAAATTGGGACTGCCCTCCTACAATGAGCAGTTCTTC. It codes for CASSPDKLGLPSYNEQFF. V is TRBV4-1 and J is TRBJ2-1; TRBD2 is a possible D gene (6 bases). V lost 4 bases and J 0 bases, leaving 19 bases between the germline ends. The CDR3 loop spans 18 amino acids. Germline CDR1 reads MGHRA; CDR2 reads YSYEKL.

This chain links TRBV21-1 with TRBJ2-5; TRBD1 reflects the table's D call only, with no check against the DNA. TRBV21-1 is a documented pseudogene. This CDR3 has 16 residues. The CDR3 sequence: CASSKDPRTRQETQYF. The CDR3 nucleotides are TGTGCCAGCAGCAAAGACCCCCGGACACGGCAAGAGACCCAGTACTTC.

The rearrangement links TRBV15 to TRBJ2-1, with 7 bases identical to TRBD1. The CDR3 runs 15 residues. Trimming removed 5 bases from V and 7 bases from J; junction bases left unmatched: 11. Germline loops: CDR1 LNHNV, CDR2 YYDKDF (reference sequence). The CDR3: CATSPDREGWNEQFF. DNA of the CDR3: TGTGCCACCAGCCCTGACAGGGAAGGTTGGAATGAGCAGTTCTTC.

The chain links TRBV29-1 to TRBJ2-5; 9 positions agree with TRBD2. Germline V gene lookup returns CDR1 SQVTM and CDR2 ANQGSEA. The CDR3 has 16 residues. After removal of 7 bases from V and 3 bases from J, the junction contained 15 bases not matched to a gene. CDR3 protein: CSAAKWASGDKETQYF. In nucleotides, the CDR3 is TGCAGCGCTGCGAAGTGGGCTAGCGGGGATAAAGAGACCCAGTACTTC. The full variable domain, completed using reference TRBV29-1 and TRBJ2-5, is SAVISQKPSRDICQRGTSLTIQCQVDSQVTMMFWYRQQPGQSLTLIATANQGSEATYESGFVIDKFPISRPNLTFSTLTVSNMSPEDSSIYLCSAAKWASGDKETQYFGPGTRLLVL.

The V and J genes are TRBV27 and TRBJ2-5; perhaps TRBD2 as D (6 bases). CDR3 length: 13 residues. Per the germline V gene, CDR1 is MNHEY and CDR2 is SMNVEV (reference sequence). Trimming removed 6 bases at V and 3 bases at J, with 11 bases between. In nucleotides, the CDR3 is TGTGCCAGCAGCTTGGGCGGGAAAGAGACCCAGTACTTC. The encoded protein is CASSLGGKETQYF.

This chain links TRBV4-3 with TRBJ2-3, with 15 bases aligning to TRBD2. The CDR3 loop spans 19 amino acids. Germline values: CDR1 LGHNA, CDR2 YSLEER. V shed 3 bases, J shed 4 bases, and the junction held 11 bases outside the gene matches. Here the CDR3 DNA reads TGCGCCAGCAGCCATCCCAGGACTAGCGGGAGGGCCGGTTCAGATACGCAGTATTTT. It yields the protein CASSHPRTSGRAGSDTQYF.

This chain joins TRBV7-2 and TRBJ1-2; a possible D gene is TRBD1 (6 bases). This CDR3 spans 14 amino acids. V lost 1 base and J lost 6, with 12 bases in between. The V gene's germline CDR1 is SGHTA and CDR2 FQGNSA. The CDR3 nucleotides read TGTGCCAGCAGCTTAGAGCCACAGGGCGATGGCTACACCTTC. Amino acids: CASSLEPQGDGYTF.

The V call is TRBV5-4, the J call TRBJ1-1; no clear D gene. V lost 7 bases to trimming and J lost 0 bases, with 13 bases between them. The CDR3 is made up of 14 amino acids. The germline V gene has CDR1 SGHNT and CDR2 YYREEE (reference sequence). The CDR3 loop is CASLSREVNTEAFF. The CDR3 nucleotides are TGTGCCAGCCTTTCGAGGGAGGTGAACACTGAAGCTTTCTTT.

This sequence joins TRBV5-1 and TRBJ2-1; a possible D gene is TRBD2 (6 bases). Between the trimmed V and J ends, which lost 4 bases and 5 bases, there was a span of 13 bases. The CDR3 extends over 14 amino acids. Germline V lookup: CDR1 SGHRS, CDR2 YFSETQ. CDR3 residues: CASSASSANNEQFF. The CDR3 coding sequence is TGCGCCAGCAGCGCTTCTAGCGCAAACAATGAGCAGTTCTTC. The complete variable domain, with remaining parts taken from reference TRBV5-1 and TRBJ2-1, reads KAGVTQTPRYLIKTRGQQVTLSCSPISGHRSVSWYQQTPGQGLQFLFEYFSETQRNKGNFPGRFSGRQFSNSRSEMNVSTLELGDSALYLCASSASSANNEQFFGPGTRLTVL.

The chain has TRBV7-9 and TRBJ1-1, with 8 bases aligning to TRBD1. The CDR3 runs to 15 residues. In germline, CDR1 is SEHNR, CDR2 FQNEAQ (reference sequence). Germline trimming cut 1 base from V and 6 bases from J; bases unmatched to any gene: 7. Here the CDR3 DNA reads TGTGCCAGCAGCTTAGGACAGGGGATTGTCGCTGAAGCTTTCTTT. Its protein is CASSLGQGIVAEAFF.